This T cell receptor beta chain originates from a study of OX40 agonist ivuxolimab in advanced cancers. Regarding the research as a whole: The costimulatory receptor OX40 (CD134) was targeted by ivuxolimab, a fully human IgG2 agonistic monoclonal antibody. Patients were allowed to have had prior anti-PD-1, anti-PD-L1 or anti-CTLA-4 therapy, and 40% of the dose-escalation patients had been treated with checkpoint inhibitors. Of the roughly 50 dose-escalation patients, hepatocellular carcinoma was present in about 20, melanoma in around 15, renal cell carcinoma in 9 and head and neck cancer in 9. The dose-escalation cohort was around 84% male with a mean age of approximately 60 years, ranging from roughly 23 to 90. The point of sequencing TCRbeta in the periphery was to test whether ivuxolimab changed TCR sequence diversity and drove clonal T-cell expansion. The paper reports the monotherapy dose-escalation portion (N ≈ 50 patients) of the phase I ivuxolimab trial. Intravenous ivuxolimab was administered to patients every 2 weeks at six dose levels: 0.01, 0.1, 0.3, 1.5, 3 and 10 mg/kg. Partial responses occurred in three dose-escalation patients, of whom one had hepatocellular carcinoma and two had cutaneous melanoma. Overall results and qualifications from the work: In partial responders in the 0.1-3.0 mg/kg groups, normalized peripheral clonal expansion was found to be among the lowest, especially among CD8+ T cells. The antigen specificity of the peripheral T cells that underwent clonal expansion was not determined. After ivuxolimab, more expanded clones were found on average in CD8+ T cells than in CD4+ T cells. Low levels of normalized T-cell clonal expansion were also seen in some patients who did not respond. At doses of 0.1 to 3.0 mg/kg, clonal expansion of both CD4+ and CD8+ T cells in blood was seen between baseline and week 6.

Patients with a history of autoimmune disease or receiving systemic immunosuppression were excluded from the trial. Peripheral blood for TCR sequencing was collected from all dose cohorts at baseline, on cycle 4 day 1, and on cycle 7 day 1. Samples came from an open-label, multicenter, first-in-human phase I dose-escalation trial of ivuxolimab. Adults with locally advanced or metastatic head and neck squamous cell, hepatocellular, melanoma or renal cell carcinoma were enrolled in the trial. Before TCR sequencing, CD4+ and CD8+ T cells were separately sorted from peripheral blood. To note about this clone: The antigen this receptor binds is unknown. No much larger clone is present one base from it, and per-base qualities are unavailable.

From the cysteine up to the phenylalanine, the CDR3 has a length of 15 residues. Only the CDR3 DNA is retained, 45 bases long and in frame from the first base. The germline V gene (reference sequence) provides CDR1 MNHNY and CDR2 SVGAGI. V is trimmed back by 6 bases and J by 5 bases, and the junction contains 10 bases that no gene match accounts for. Genomic DNA was isolated from the sorted cells so that the TCRbeta CDR3 region could be sequenced. The immunoSEQ Assay was used for sequencing of TCRbeta CDR3 regions. Held by TCRdb, this immuneACCESS table contains in-frame sequences only and omits some clones. Under half of the omission traces to an unresolved V gene where checked; the cause of the rest is unknown. The table for this sample lists 10,000 to 15,000 clones; 70% to 80% of them were counted only once. In total, the top ten clones hold 25% to 30% of the sample.

The material was CD4+ or CD8+ T cells sorted from blood, obtained in a trial of the OX40 agonist ivuxolimab. The receptor was derived from an adult with an advanced solid tumor such as melanoma, head and neck, liver or kidney cancer. The chain links TRBV6-6 with TRBJ1-5; 7 of the junction bases match TRBD1. The CDR3 corresponds to CASSPQGPYDQPQHF. The nucleotide sequence is given as TGTGCCAGCAGCCCACAGGGGCCATACGATCAGCCCCAGCATTTT.